What follows are 4 T cell receptor beta chains derived from one specimen sequenced in a study of blood T cells in healthy people across ages. A second roughly 6 to 12 cycle PCR used barcoded and J-beta primers. TCRdb independently ran MiXCR on the 5' RACE reads; one entry per CDR3 protein. This table has 250,000 to 300,000 distinct CDR3 sequences, 25% to 30% appearing once. The source material was blood. The source is a woman between 70 and 85 years old in good health.

There are a few counts of this clonotype. This chain connects TRBV3-1 to TRBJ2-5; D gene ambiguous. In germline, CDR1 is LGHDT, CDR2 YNNKEL (reference sequence). The CDR3 sequence is 14 residues long. Trimming cost V 2 bases and J 5 bases, with 12 bases left between them. In DNA, the CDR3 is TGTGCCAGCAGCCAAAACCTACACGAGGAGACCCAGTACTTC. It specifies CASSQNLHEETQYF.

This clonotype was picked up a small number of times. The chain links TRBV3-1 to TRBJ1-2, with TRBD1 matching over 7 bases. The CDR3 runs 12 residues. The ends lost 8 bases at V and 5 bases at J; junction bases unmatched: 5. From germline, CDR1 is LGHDT and CDR2 YNNKEL (reference sequence). Written as DNA, the CDR3 is TGTGCCAGCGGGACAGCGCTGTATGGCTACACCTTC. It codes for CASGTALYGYTF.

The V call is TRBV5-1, the J call TRBJ1-6; D is unresolved. CDR1 is SGHRS, CDR2 YFSETQ, per germline. Trimming shortened V by 3 bases and J by 6 bases, and 16 bases separated the two germline ends. CDR3 size: 16 residues. CDR3 nucleotide sequence: TGCGCCAGCAGCTCGCTGTCAGGAGCCTTTAATTCACCCCTCCACTTT. Amino acids: CASSSLSGAFNSPLHF.

For this clonotype: Compared with germline, one end of the junction differs, possibly owing to a read error. This chain links TRBV20-1 with TRBJ1-4, with 11 bases that match TRBD1. CDR1 and CDR2 from the germline V gene are DFQATT and SNEGSKA (reference sequence). CDR3 length equals 14 residues. CDR3 protein: CSALPGTGGEKLSF. CDR3 sequence (DNA): TGCAGTGCTCTACCCGGGACAGGGGGTGAAAAACTGTCTTTT.